The clone carrying this TCR beta chain was detected many times. The sample is drawn from a study of T-cell reconstitution after alpha-beta-depleted transplantation in children. Library preparation (for TCRbeta) was performed with unique molecular identifiers. One entry per CDR3 protein results from TCRdb running MiXCR on the PCR reads. Of roughly 180,000 distinct CDR3 sequences detected, approximately 15% appear once; the ten largest clones hold over 10%. The germline CDR1 and CDR2 sequences are DFQATT and SNEGSKA (reference sequence). CDR3 length: 15 amino acids. V was pared by 6 bases and J by 4 bases, with 13 bases of the junction left unmatched.

This chain uses TRBV20-1 with TRBJ2-3; TRBD2 aligns across 7 bases. This receptor was identified in a human donor who donated a stem cell graft to a child with acute lymphoblastic leukemia. Sequences were derived from PBMCs from the stem cell graft donor, sampled from the stem cell graft. CDR3 region: CSAHNRGGRPDTQYF. For the CDR3, the DNA is TGCAGTGCCCATAATAGGGGCGGGAGACCAGATACGCAGTATTTT.